This passage covers 24 T cell receptor beta chains from one sample sequenced in a study of shared clonotypes between healthy human individuals. Generated by immunoSEQ multiplex PCR, the TCRdb table keeps only in-frame clones and is missing some. The repertoire holds around 300,000 clones, roughly 84% seen once, with around 15% in the top ten. The specimen sequenced was memory CD8+ T cells sorted from blood. The subset is: CD45RO+ cells pooled with CCR7-negative TemRA cells. The receptors shown here come from a man between 18 and 29 years old in good health.

This chain joins TRBV6-1 and TRBJ1-5; D is unclear. V was pared by 3 bases and J by 5 bases, with 8 bases between. CDR1 MNHNS and CDR2 SASEGT come from the germline V gene. The CDR3 extends over 13 amino acids. CDR3 amino acids: CASSDGLYQPQHF. The CDR3 DNA sequence: TGTGCCAGCAGTGATGGGTTATATCAGCCCCAGCATTTT.

Comment on this clone: The identical CDR3 is also encoded by other nucleotide sequences in the sample. CDR3 DNA sequence: TGTGCCAGCAGCCCTCCTATGAACACTGAAGCTTTCTTT. Its translation: CASSPPMNTEAFF. The rearrangement uses TRBV7-9 and TRBJ1-1; D remains ambiguous. CDR3 length: 13 amino acids. CDR1 SEHNR and CDR2 FQNEAQ come from the germline V gene (reference sequence). Deletions cut 5 bases from V and 0 bases from J, with 7 bases between.

This chain's CDR3 is CASTPQLNTEAFF. The CDR3 nucleotides read TGTGCCAGCACCCCCCAGTTGAACACTGAAGCTTTCTTT. The chain joins TRBV6-1 to TRBJ1-1; the D is unclear. Germline assignment: CDR1 MNHNS and CDR2 SASEGT. V gave up 7 bases and J gave up 0 bases, with 9 bases separating them. The CDR3 has 13 amino acids.

The chain carries TRBV4-1 and TRBJ2-1; 9 bases are a match to TRBD2. With 4 bases clipped from V and 2 bases from J, the junction kept 12 bases outside the gene matches. This CDR3 spans 18 amino acids. Germline-derived CDR1 and CDR2 are MGHRA and YSYEKL. The CDR3 loop reads CASSPSGGAGGAYNEQFF. The CDR3, as DNA: TGCGCCAGCAGCCCCTCTGGGGGAGCGGGGGGAGCCTACAATGAGCAGTTCTTC.

The DNA for the CDR3 is TGTGCCAGCAGTAGGACAGGGAGGCAAGAGACCCAGTACTTC. Translating it yields CASSRTGRQETQYF. The chain carries TRBV28 and TRBJ2-5; 8 bases are a match to TRBD1. This CDR3 has 14 amino acids. V lost 5 bases and J lost 2; bases outside the gene matches: 4. CDR1 is MDHEN and CDR2 is SYDVKM in the germline V gene.

J is TRBJ2-2 and V is TRBV5-1; D possibly corresponds to TRBD1 (5 bases). This CDR3 has 15 amino acids. The V gene lost 0 bases and the J gene lost 3 bases, with 9 bases spanning the gap. Per germline, CDR1 SGHRS and CDR2 YFSETQ. The CDR3 loop is CASSLVQGYTGELFF. CDR3 DNA sequence: TGCGCCAGCAGCTTGGTTCAGGGTTACACCGGGGAGCTGTTTTTT.

The chain couples TRBV2 to TRBJ1-4; D ambiguous. Germline V gene sequence: CDR1 SNHLY, CDR2 FYNNEI. Trimming shortened V by 3 bases and J by 11 bases, and 7 bases separated the two germline ends. The CDR3 length is 11 residues. This CDR3 reads CASSEEGKLFF. CDR3 bases: TGTGCCAGCAGTGAGGAGGGTAAACTGTTTTTT.

V is TRBV7-9 and J is TRBJ2-3; D is unclear. Germline-derived CDR1 and CDR2 are SEHNR and FQNEAQ (reference sequence). The CDR3 consists of 14 residues. The ends were cut back, 1 base at V and 5 bases at J, with 10 bases in the middle. The CDR3 is CASSLVLRGDTQYF. The CDR3 DNA reads TGTGCCAGCAGCTTAGTTCTCCGAGGAGATACGCAGTATTTT. Using reference TRBV7-9 and TRBJ2-3 for the parts outside the CDR3, the full variable domain is DTGVSQNPRHKITKRGQNVTFRCDPISEHNRLYWYRQTLGQGPEFLTYFQNEAQLEKSRLLSDRFSAERPKGSFSTLEIQRTEQGDSAMYLCASSLVLRGDTQYFGPGTRLTVL.

As for this clone: In the same sample, other DNA sequences code for this CDR3. The chain has TRBV27 and TRBJ1-2; D remains ambiguous. The CDR3 is made up of 13 amino acids. The ends were cut back, 3 bases at V and 0 bases at J, with 5 bases in the middle. From germline, CDR1 is MNHEY and CDR2 SMNVEV (reference sequence). Here the CDR3 DNA reads TGTGCCAGCAGTTTTGGGGCTAACTATGGCTACACCTTC. It translates to CASSFGANYGYTF.

V is TRBV4-3 and J is TRBJ2-7, with D hard to call. The CDR3 has 15 amino acids. From germline, CDR1 is LGHNA and CDR2 YSLEER. The ends were cut back, 0 bases at V and 6 bases at J, with 15 bases in the middle. The CDR3 nucleotides are TGCGCCAGCAGCCAAGATTGGGCGACTCCGGTCGAGCAGTACTTC. Translated: CASSQDWATPVEQYF.

The chain couples TRBV27 to TRBJ1-6; 8 bases line up with TRBD1. V shed 3 bases and J 8 bases; nucleotides not matched to a gene: 3. Germline CDR1 reads MNHEY; CDR2 reads SMNVEV (reference sequence). The CDR3 covers 14 residues. The CDR3 loop reads CASSFQGADSPLHF. CDR3 nucleotide sequence: TGTGCCAGCAGTTTTCAGGGGGCGGATTCACCCCTCCACTTT.

This chain links TRBV7-9 with TRBJ2-3, with 10 bases that match TRBD1. The CDR3 covers 15 residues. Germline CDR1 is SEHNR and CDR2 is FQNEAQ (reference sequence). The J segment lost 4 bases and the V segment lost 0 bases, leaving 1 base of the junction unmatched. CDR3 coding DNA: TGTGCCAGCAGCTTAGCCGACAGGGGGCCAGATACGCAGTATTTT. Protein product: CASSLADRGPDTQYF.

This clone was detected only once. V usage is TRBV19 and J usage is TRBJ2-7; no definite D call. The ends were cut back, 5 bases at V and 1 base at J, with 12 bases in the middle. Looked up from germline, CDR1 is LNHDA and CDR2 is SQIVND (reference sequence). There are 14 residues in the CDR3. The DNA of the CDR3 is TGTGCCAGTAGTGTTGTCGCAGCATCCTACGAGCAGTACTTC. This translates into CASSVVAASYEQYF. Using reference TRBV19 and TRBJ2-7 for the parts outside the CDR3, the full variable domain is DGGITQSPKYLFRKEGQNVTLSCEQNLNHDAMYWYRQDPGQGLRLIYYSQIVNDFQKGDIAEGYSVSREKKESFPLTVTSAQKNPTAFYLCASSVVAASYEQYFGPGTRLTVT.

J is TRBJ2-1 and V is TRBV7-8; the D call may be TRBD1 or TRBD2 (5 bases each). The CDR3 has 15 residues. Germline loops: CDR1 SGHVS, CDR2 FQNEAQ. The germline V and J ends were trimmed by 7 bases and 6 bases, with 19 bases remaining between them. DNA for the CDR3: TGTGCCAGCACCTGGGGCCCCGGGGCGGGCAATGAGCAGTTCTTC. Translation: CASTWGPGAGNEQFF.

The chain joins TRBV2 to TRBJ1-5, with 7 positions matching TRBD1. The CDR3 is 15 amino acids. V shed 5 bases and J 2 bases; nucleotides not matched to a gene: 6. Germline V gene data show CDR1 as SNHLY and CDR2 as FYNNEI. CDR3 DNA: TGTGCCAGCAGTAGGACAGGTAGTGGCAATCAGCCCCAGCATTTT. Amino acids: CASSRTGSGNQPQHF.

Turning to this clone: The same CDR3 can be traced to other DNA sequences in this sample. The V call is TRBV2, the J call TRBJ2-7; possible D gene TRBD1, 5 bases. Per germline, CDR1 SNHLY and CDR2 FYNNEI. The CDR3 is 14 residues long. V dropped 1 base and J dropped 3 bases, with 10 bases sitting between them. The CDR3 here is CASSEGTLGYEQYF. The CDR3 bases are TGTGCCAGCAGTGAAGGGACACTGGGCTACGAGCAGTACTTC.

The CDR3, as DNA: TGTGCCAGCAGTGAAAGACTCCCTAACTATGGCTACACCTTC. Residues: CASSERLPNYGYTF. The chain employs TRBV2 and TRBJ1-2; no definite D call. From germline, CDR1 is SNHLY and CDR2 FYNNEI. V shed 2 bases and J shed 0 bases, with 7 bases lying between them. This CDR3 spans 14 amino acids.

The DNA of the CDR3 is TGTGCCAGCAGCCATCCCGCAGCAGGACCAGAAAAACTGTTTTTT. Translating gives CASSHPAAGPEKLFF. V is TRBV4-2 and J is TRBJ1-4; D is ambiguous. V gave up 3 bases and J gave up 8 bases, with 16 bases separating them. CDR1 is LGHNA, CDR2 YNFKEQ, per germline. The CDR3 loop spans 15 amino acids.

This clone was seen only a few times. The chain is built from TRBV27 and TRBJ2-7, with no clear D. This CDR3 is built from 15 residues. Trimming removed 0 bases at V and 1 base at J, with 10 bases between. Germline V gene lookup returns CDR1 MNHEY and CDR2 SMNVEV (reference sequence). CDR3 sequence (DNA): TGTGCCAGCAGTTTATCTCACACCTCGTCCTACGAGCAGTACTTC. Translating gives CASSLSHTSSYEQYF.

The rearrangement uses TRBV7-8 and TRBJ1-1; D unresolved. The CDR3 spans 18 residues. Germline V CDR1 and CDR2: SGHVS, FQNEAQ. The V and J ends lost 1 base and 7 bases respectively, with 25 bases between them. Here the CDR3 reads CASSLGYGVGDEGNEAFF. In DNA, the CDR3 is TGTGCCAGCAGCTTAGGATACGGGGTTGGCGACGAGGGTAATGAAGCTTTCTTT.

This sequence joins TRBV30 and TRBJ1-5; 10 bases are shared with TRBD1. The CDR3 is made up of 14 amino acids. Germline V gene sequence: CDR1 GTSNPN, CDR2 SVGIG (reference sequence). V was pared by 1 base and J by 6 bases, with 3 bases of the junction left unmatched. In nucleotides, the CDR3 is TGTGCCTGGAGTGGGACAGGGGGGAGTCAGCCCCAGCATTTT. It encodes CAWSGTGGSQPQHF.

DNA for the CDR3: TGCAGCGCCGAGACTAGCGGGATGAACACCGGGGAGCTGTTTTTT. Amino acid sequence: CSAETSGMNTGELFF. V is TRBV29-1 and J is TRBJ2-2; 11 bases match TRBD2. Germline-derived CDR1 and CDR2 are SQVTM and ANQGSEA. The CDR3 is 15 residues long. With V trimmed by 7 bases and J by 1 base, 5 bases remained unmatched.

V is TRBV13 and J is TRBJ2-3, with D uncertain. The CDR3 spans 14 residues. Germline V gene sequence: CDR1 PRHDT, CDR2 FYEKMQ (reference sequence). V was cut by 1 base and J by 4 bases, with 9 bases left in between. Here the CDR3 DNA reads TGTGCCAGCAGCTTAGCAGGAGAGGCAGATACGCAGTATTTT. The encoded protein is CASSLAGEADTQYF.

This chain uses TRBV10-3 with TRBJ2-1; 9 positions match TRBD2. The CDR3 has 15 amino acids. Germline V gene sequence: CDR1 ENHRY, CDR2 SYGVKD. V lost 3 bases and J lost 7; bases outside the gene matches: 7. The CDR3 reads CAISERAGGDNEQFF. The CDR3 nucleotides read TGTGCCATCAGTGAACGAGCGGGAGGAGATAATGAGCAGTTCTTC.